This T cell receptor beta chain was sequenced during a study of OX40 agonist ivuxolimab in advanced cancers. Study-wide results and limits: Among the lowest levels of clonal expansion were found in partial responders at 0.1-3.0 mg/kg.

This clone was found a few times. Its antigen remains unknown. The trim removed 8 bases at V and 0 bases at J, leaving 4 bases unmatched. Germline values: CDR1 MNHEY, CDR2 SMNVEV (reference sequence). The CDR3 totals 15 residues. Sequencing used immunoSEQ multiplex PCR; TCRdb keeps in-frame clones, though not all of them. This table has roughly 72,000 clones, about 85% appearing once. Material: CD4+ or CD8+ T cells sorted from blood, obtained in a trial of the OX40 agonist ivuxolimab. This sequence originates from an adult with an advanced solid tumor such as melanoma, head and neck, liver or kidney cancer. The genes are TRBV27 and TRBJ1-6; 7 nucleotides line up with TRBD1. The CDR3 loop is CASGTASSYNSPLHF. The CDR3 DNA is TGTGCCAGCGGGACAGCGAGCTCCTATAATTCACCCCTCCACTTT.